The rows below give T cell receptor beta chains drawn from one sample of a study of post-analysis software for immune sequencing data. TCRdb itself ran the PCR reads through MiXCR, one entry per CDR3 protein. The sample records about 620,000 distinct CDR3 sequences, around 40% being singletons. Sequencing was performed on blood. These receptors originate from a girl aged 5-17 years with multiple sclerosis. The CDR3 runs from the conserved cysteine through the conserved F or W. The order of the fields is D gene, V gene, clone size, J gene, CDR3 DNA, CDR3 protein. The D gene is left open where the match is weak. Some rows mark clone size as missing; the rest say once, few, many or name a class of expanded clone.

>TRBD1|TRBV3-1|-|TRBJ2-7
TGTGCCAGCAGCGAAACGGGACAGGGCTACGAGCAGTACTTC
CASSETGQGYEQYF
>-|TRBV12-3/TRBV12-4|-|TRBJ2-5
TGTGCCAGCAGCCGCCCCAGGGAAGAAGAGACCCAGTACTTC
CASSRPREEETQYF
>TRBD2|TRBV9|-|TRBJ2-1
TGTGCCAGCCCCCCTAGCGGGAGGGCCAATGAGCAGTTCTTC
CASPPSGRANEQFF
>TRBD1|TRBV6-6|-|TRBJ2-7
TGTGCCAGCAGTTACTCGACAGGGAGCGAGCAGTACTTC
CASSYSTGSEQYF
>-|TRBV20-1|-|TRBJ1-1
TGCAGTGCTAGCCGTCTGGACAGTTCGAACACTGAAGCTTTCTTT
CSASRLDSSNTEAFF
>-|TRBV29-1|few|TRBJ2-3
TGCAGCGCAAGGGGGGTCTATGCGGTGCCAGATACGCAGTATTTT
CSARGVYAVPDTQYF
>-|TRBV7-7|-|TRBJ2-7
TGTGCTAGCAGCTTTACTGGGGACAATGAGCAGTACTTC
CASSFTGDNEQYF
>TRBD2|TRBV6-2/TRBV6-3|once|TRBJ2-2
TGTGCCAGCAGTTACTCGCTGGTAGCGGGGGGCAAGAACACCGGGGAGCTGTTTTTT
CASSYSLVAGGKNTGELFF
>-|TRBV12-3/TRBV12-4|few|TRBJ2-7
TGTGCCAGCAGGCCCTCCCACAGCTCCTACGAGCAGTACTTC
CASRPSHSSYEQYF
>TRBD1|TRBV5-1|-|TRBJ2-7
TGCGCCAGCAGTCACACTCCAGGGGGCTACGAGCAGTACTTC
CASSHTPGGYEQYF
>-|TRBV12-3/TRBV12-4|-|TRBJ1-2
TGTGCCAGCAGAAGGACATTCACTAACTATGGCTACACCTTC
CASRRTFTNYGYTF
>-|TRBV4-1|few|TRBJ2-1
TGCGCCAGCAGCCAAGCGGCCGCTCCACAGTTCTTC
CASSQAAAPQFF
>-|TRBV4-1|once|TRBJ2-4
TGCGCCAGCAGGGGGACATTTTTTACCAAAAACATTCAGTACTTC
CASRGTFFTKNIQYF
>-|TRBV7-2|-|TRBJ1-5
TGTGCCAGCAGCCGATCCAGGGGAGGCAATCAGCCCCAGCATTTT
CASSRSRGGNQPQHF
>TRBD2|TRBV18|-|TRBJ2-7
TGTGCCAGCTCGTTCGACGGGGGGGCCTACGAGCAGTACTTC
CASSFDGGAYEQYF
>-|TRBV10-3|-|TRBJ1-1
TGTGCCTCCAGGGCCAACATGAACACTGAAGCTTTCTTT
CASRANMNTEAFF
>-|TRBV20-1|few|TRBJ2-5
TGCAGTGCAAGCCGGGCCAAAGAGACCCAGTACTTC
CSASRAKETQYF
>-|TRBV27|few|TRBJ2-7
TGTGCCAGCAGTTCAACCGGGGCCAACGAGCAGTACTTC
CASSSTGANEQYF
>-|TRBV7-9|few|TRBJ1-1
TGTGCCAGCCGGTCTGGGACTGAAGCTTTCTTT
CASRSGTEAFF
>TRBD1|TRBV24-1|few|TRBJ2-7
TGTGCCACCAGTGATTTTGGGCAGGGGGTCGAGGAGCAGTACTTC
CATSDFGQGVEEQYF
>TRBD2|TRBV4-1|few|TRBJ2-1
TGCGCCAGCAGGGAAGGGGGACTAGGCAACAATGAGCAGTTCTTC
CASREGGLGNNEQFF
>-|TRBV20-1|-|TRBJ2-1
TGCAGTGCGGGCCGGGACACCTCCTCCTACAATGAGCAGTTCTTC
CSAGRDTSSYNEQFF
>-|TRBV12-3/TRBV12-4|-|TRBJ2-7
TGTGCCAGCACCCTCAGGGGTGGGTCCTACGAGCAGTACTTC
CASTLRGGSYEQYF
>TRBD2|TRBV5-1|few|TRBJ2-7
TGCGCCAGCAGCTTGGATAGCGGGAGCTACGAGCAGTACTTC
CASSLDSGSYEQYF
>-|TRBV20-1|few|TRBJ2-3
TGCAGTGCAAAGACGGTGGCGTCTGGTACGCAGTATTTT
CSAKTVASGTQYF
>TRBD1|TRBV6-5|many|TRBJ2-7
TGTGCCAGCAGTTACTCCGGGGACAGCTCCTACGAGCAGTACTTC
CASSYSGDSSYEQYF
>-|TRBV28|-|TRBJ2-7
TGTGCCAGCAGTTTATTCGGGACACCCTACGAGCAGTACTTC
CASSLFGTPYEQYF
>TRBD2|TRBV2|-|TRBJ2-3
TGTGCCAGCAGTGAACACCAGCGGGGGGATACGCAGTATTTT
CASSEHQRGDTQYF
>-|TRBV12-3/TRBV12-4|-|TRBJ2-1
TGTGCCAGCAGTTTAAGCCTCAATGAGCAGTTCTTC
CASSLSLNEQFF
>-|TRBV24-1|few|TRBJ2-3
TGTGCCACCAGTGGGGGGCCGGAGGATACGCAGTATTTT
CATSGGPEDTQYF
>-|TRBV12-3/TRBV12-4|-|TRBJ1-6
TGTGCCAGCACCCTTGTTCTTACGGGTAGTTCACCCCTCCACTTT
CASTLVLTGSSPLHF
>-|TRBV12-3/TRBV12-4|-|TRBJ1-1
TGTGCCAGCAGTGCGAGGTTTGAAGCTTTCTTT
CASSARFEAFF
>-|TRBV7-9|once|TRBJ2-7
TGTGCCACTGGAGGGGACCGAGACGAGCAGTACTTC
CATGGDRDEQYF
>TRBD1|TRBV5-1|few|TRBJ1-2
TGCGCCAGCAGCTCGTGGGACAGTTCTAACTATGGCTACACCTTC
CASSSWDSSNYGYTF
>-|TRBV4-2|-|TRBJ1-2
TGTGCCAGCAGCCAAGATGGGGATGGCTACACCTTC
CASSQDGDGYTF
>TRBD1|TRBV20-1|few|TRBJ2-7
TGCAGTGCTGGGGACAGACTCTCCTACGAGCAGTACTTC
CSAGDRLSYEQYF
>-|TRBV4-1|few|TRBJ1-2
TGCGCCAGCAGCCAAGTGACTCCTAACTATGGCTACACCTTC
CASSQVTPNYGYTF
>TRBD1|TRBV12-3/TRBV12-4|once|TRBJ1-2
TGTGCCAGCAGTTTAGTAGGGACAGGGGACGGCTACACCTTC
CASSLVGTGDGYTF